The 8 T cell receptor beta chains listed next were all sequenced from one sample in a study of regulatory T cells in long-lasting Graves disease. Time point: persistent/refractory GD, antithyroid drugs over 5 years with positive TRAb. Extracted RNA from PBMCs served as the source of the TCR library. With iRepertoire HTBI primers and Arm-PCR of CDR3 regions, TCR beta libraries were built. Each CDR3 protein gets one entry after TCRdb re-called the multiplex PCR reads with MiXCR. The sample holds roughly 300,000 distinct CDR3 sequences; 20% to 25% are singletons and the top ten take roughly three fifths. The source was peripheral blood mononuclear cells (PBMCs), collected when the disease was refractory, from a patient treated with antithyroid drugs. These receptors all stem from a female donor with Graves disease.

The rearrangement joins TRBV7-2 to TRBJ1-3; D is ambiguous. The CDR3 has 17 amino acids. Per germline, CDR1 SGHTA and CDR2 FQGNSA. With 1 base removed from V and 0 bases from J, the gap between germline ends came to 13 bases. Here the CDR3 DNA reads TGTGCCAGCAGCTTAGTGTTGACGGTAAACTCTGGAAACACCATATATTTT. Translated: CASSLVLTVNSGNTIYF.

The gene calls are TRBV20-1 and TRBJ1-3, with D unclear. This CDR3 is 11 amino acids long. Trimming stripped 6 bases from V and 2 bases from J, with 5 bases between. The V gene's germline CDR1 is DFQATT and CDR2 SNEGSKA (reference sequence). The CDR3 protein is CSATPGNTIYF. The CDR3 nucleotides are TGCAGTGCCACACCTGGAAACACCATATATTTT.

As regards this clonotype: This clone may be a read error of a much larger clone one base away. This chain joins TRBV28 and TRBJ2-7, with D uncertain. The CDR3 is 12 amino acids. Germline CDR1 is MDHEN and CDR2 is SYDVKM. V gave up 6 bases and J gave up 7 bases, with 13 bases separating them. The CDR3, as DNA: TGTGCCAGCAGCCCAGACAAGAGAGAGCAGTACTTC. It yields the protein CASSPDKREQYF.

For the CDR3, the DNA is TGTGCCAGCAGTTTAAGCGGACAGCACTATAATTCACCCCTCCACTTT. Its translation is CASSLSGQHYNSPLHF. The chain employs TRBV12-3 or TRBV12-4 and TRBJ1-6; possible D gene TRBD1, 6 bases. The germline V and J ends were trimmed by 2 bases and 3 bases, with 11 bases remaining between them. The CDR3 is 16 residues long.

This clonotype was picked up a small number of times. The chain is built from TRBV29-1 and TRBJ1-2, with 8 bases identical to TRBD1. CDR1 is SQVTM, CDR2 ANQGSEA, per germline. After removal of 6 bases from V and 8 bases from J, the junction contained 5 bases not matched to a gene. CDR3 length: 11 residues. The CDR3: CSVPGGAGYTF. In DNA, the CDR3 is TGCAGCGTCCCAGGGGGCGCGGGCTACACCTTC.

This clonotype was seen ten or more times. The CDR3 region has the DNA TGTGCCACCAGCAGGGACTCCGGGGCTGAAGCTTTCTTT. Translated, it gives CATSRDSGAEAFF. The V and J genes are TRBV15 and TRBJ1-1; D gene uncertain. Germline V gives CDR1 LNHNV, CDR2 YYDKDF (reference sequence). V dropped 3 bases and J dropped 6 bases, with 11 bases sitting between them. The CDR3 consists of 13 residues.

This clonotype was counted a few times. V is TRBV11-3 and J is TRBJ1-6; the D is unclear. The CDR3 has 16 amino acids. Trimming removed 2 bases from V and 0 bases from J, with 8 bases in between. Germline values: CDR1 SGHNT, CDR2 YENEEA. DNA for the CDR3: TGTGCCAGCAGCTTATGGAACAGCTCCTATAATTCACCCCTCCACTTT. Protein: CASSLWNSSYNSPLHF.

This clonotype was counted a few times. The chain combines TRBV6-1 with TRBJ2-7; 7 nucleotides match TRBD1. The ends lost 8 bases at V and 2 bases at J; junction bases unmatched: 9. The CDR3 has 14 amino acids. The V gene's germline CDR1 is MNHNS and CDR2 SASEGT. This CDR3 reads CASHGGQIAYEQYF. In DNA form, the CDR3 reads TGTGCCAGCCATGGGGGACAGATAGCCTACGAGCAGTACTTC.